The clone carrying this T cell receptor beta chain occurred a few times. Its specificity is unknown. Stable Graves' hyperthyroidism denoted no ophthalmopathy progression over 18 months. The entry originates in a study of T cells in Graves' hyperthyroidism and ophthalmopathy. Findings of the study overall: Progression to ophthalmopathy was predicted a median of approximately seven months early.

Germline assignment: CDR1 SQVTM and CDR2 ANQGSEA. After removal of 7 bases from V and 3 bases from J, the junction contained 4 bases not matched to a gene. This CDR3 contains 12 residues. Amplified regions were TCR beta CDR3 sequences from RNA transcripts. TCR CDR3 regions were first amplified by RT-PCR with HTBI primers. TCRdb reprocessed the multiplex PCR reads with MiXCR, giving one entry per CDR3 protein. The repertoire includes 300,000 to 450,000 distinct CDR3 sequences, around 25% of them detected once, and less than 75% sits in the top ten. The TCR sequence derives from a man aged 50 to 59 with Graves' hyperthyroidism. Sequencing input: blood. The gene calls are TRBV29-1 and TRBJ2-7, with 9 bases that match TRBD1. DNA for the CDR3: TGCAGCGCCCGGGACAGGGTCTACGAGCAGTACTTC. As protein: CSARDRVYEQYF.